This TCR beta chain was captured in a study of blood T cells in healthy people across ages. Study conclusions and caveats: The study found TCR beta diversity correlated strongly with naive T cell percentage. Diversity was higher, and naive CD4+ cells more numerous, in long-lived donors than in aged donors. Diversity estimates from one million T cells were considered underestimates.

In regard to this clonotype: Antigen specificity is unknown.

Primed by a sample-barcoded 5' primer and a J-beta primer mix, a second PCR proceeded for roughly 7 to 12 cycles. MiXCR, run by TCRdb on the 5' RACE reads, gives a single entry per CDR3 protein. The sample lists roughly 700,000 distinct CDR3 sequences, around 45% seen once, with around 32% in the top ten. Total RNA was extracted at no less than 6 micrograms per sample. The V gene's germline CDR1 is SQVTM and CDR2 ANQGSEA. V lost 1 base and J lost 4, with 13 bases in between. This CDR3 spans 14 amino acids. The sample was blood. The V and J genes are TRBV29-1 and TRBJ2-5; tentative D call: TRBD2 (7 bases). This TCR was recovered from an older woman in good health. DNA for the CDR3: TGCAGCGTTGAAGGGACTAGGGGGGTAGAGACCCAGTACTTC. Protein sequence: CSVEGTRGVETQYF.